This TCR beta chain was captured by sequencing in a study of T cell responses to AZD1222 COVID-19 vaccine. Across the whole study: Investigators merged groups given second doses at roughly 4 or roughly 12 weeks. Whole-study findings and limits: Most donors were white British and more were female, and clonal diversity was possibly underestimated. Following two doses of AZD1222, Spike-specific TCR breadth and depth rose. Among those given AZD1222, only five to seven were seropositive at baseline.

Details on this clone: Its target is not known.

Trimming took off 2 bases at V and 4 bases at J, with 23 bases between the two ends. From germline, CDR1 is GTSNPN and CDR2 SVGIG (reference sequence). The CDR3 is 17 amino acids. Libraries were prepared by immunoSEQ multiplex PCR; TCRdb keeps only in-frame clonotypes and omits some of them. The profile shows about 130,000 clones, around 94% of them singletons. The V and J genes are TRBV30 and TRBJ1-2; tentative D call: TRBD1 (5 bases). The TCR sequence derives from an adult in good health. Sequenced here: peripheral blood, sampled on day 0 of AZD1222 vaccination. Here the CDR3 DNA reads TGTGCCTGGAGTAGGAATTTGTTGGGGCGTAGAATCTATGGCTACACCTTC. Translation: CAWSRNLLGRRIYGYTF. Looking up the rest from reference TRBV30 and TRBJ1-2 gives the full variable domain: SQTIHQWPATLVQPVGSPLSLECTVEGTSNPNLYWYRQAAGRGLQLLFYSVGIGQISSEVPQNLSASRPQDRQFILSSKKLLLSDSGFYLCAWSRNLLGRRIYGYTFGSGTRLTVV.